A single sample is the source of the 32 T cell receptor beta chains below, sequenced in a study of cytomegalovirus exposure and HLA in healthy donors. PCR amplification relied on 60 Vbeta primers (plus 13 Jbeta primers). Produced via immunoSEQ multiplex PCR; TCRdb's table is partial and in-frame only. This repertoire shows under 200,000 clones, 82% found once; its top ten account for more than 8%. The sequenced sample consisted of PBMCs. The source of these receptors is a male donor in good health and CMV-seropositive.

This sequence joins TRBV9 and TRBJ2-1; TRBD2 aligns across 8 bases. This CDR3 spans 16 amino acids. CDR1 SGDLS and CDR2 YYNGEE come from the germline V gene. The trim removed 0 bases at V and 7 bases at J, leaving 9 bases unmatched. DNA of the CDR3: TGTGCCAGCAGCGTAGAGGTGACTAGCGTCGGGAATGAGCAGTTCTTC. It translates to CASSVEVTSVGNEQFF.

The CDR3 DNA follows: TGTGCCAGCAGTTTTGGGCCTAACTATGGCTACACCTTC. Translation gives CASSFGPNYGYTF. The V gene is TRBV27, the J gene TRBJ1-2; D not certain. This CDR3 spans 13 amino acids. V was cut by 3 bases and J by 0 bases, with 5 bases left in between. CDR1 is MNHEY, CDR2 SMNVEV, per germline (reference sequence).

This chain connects TRBV15 to TRBJ2-2; D is possibly TRBD1 (6 bases). Germline CDR1 LNHNV, CDR2 YYDKDF (reference sequence). Trimming removed 4 bases at V and 5 bases at J, with 8 bases between. This CDR3 spans 13 amino acids. CDR3 in amino acids: CATSNTGTGELFF. The CDR3 DNA reads TGTGCCACCAGCAACACAGGGACCGGGGAGCTGTTTTTT.

This clone was detected only a few times. The chain links TRBV28 to TRBJ1-5, with 7 bases that match TRBD1. V shed 5 bases and J 5 bases; nucleotides not matched to a gene: 9. CDR1 is MDHEN, CDR2 SYDVKM, per germline. This CDR3 has 15 residues. CDR3 nucleotides: TGTGCCAGCAGTGATCCCGGGACAGCCGATCAGCCCCAGCATTTT. Amino acids: CASSDPGTADQPQHF.

V and J are TRBV5-5 and TRBJ1-5; the D is unclear. V dropped 0 bases and J dropped 1 base, with 11 bases sitting between them. The germline CDR1 and CDR2 sequences are SGHKS and YYEKEE (reference sequence). The CDR3 extends over 16 amino acids. The CDR3 region has the DNA TGTGCCAGCAGCTTGGTGTGGCAAACGAGCAATCAGCCCCAGCATTTT. It is translated as CASSLVWQTSNQPQHF. The full variable domain, in which reference TRBV5-5 and TRBJ1-5 provide the parts outside the CDR3, is DAGVTQSPTHLIKTRGQQVTLRCSPISGHKSVSWYQQVLGQGPQFIFQYYEKEERGRGNFPDRFSARQFPNYSSELNVNALLLGDSALYLCASSLVWQTSNQPQHFGDGTRLSIL.

This clone was counted only a few times. This chain joins TRBV6-6 and TRBJ1-2; 7 bases line up with TRBD1. Germline lookup yields CDR1 MNHNY and CDR2 SVGAGI (reference sequence). There are 15 residues in the CDR3. V was pared by 5 bases and J by 0 bases, with 6 bases of the junction left unmatched. The CDR3 protein is CASSPTGATNYGYTF. The CDR3 DNA follows: TGTGCCAGCAGTCCCACAGGGGCAACTAACTATGGCTACACCTTC.

The chain links TRBV4-1 to TRBJ2-7; 8 positions agree with TRBD2. The J segment lost 4 bases and the V segment lost 4 bases, leaving 0 bases of the junction unmatched. The CDR3 consists of 12 residues. Germline lookup yields CDR1 MGHRA and CDR2 YSYEKL. The CDR3 bases are TGCGCCAGCAGCCCGGGGGGGTACGAGCAGTACTTC. Translating gives CASSPGGYEQYF.

The gene calls are TRBV6-5 and TRBJ2-7, with 10 bases lining up with TRBD1. The germline V gene encodes CDR1 MNHEY and CDR2 SVGAGI. The V segment lost 6 bases and the J segment 4 bases; nucleotides outside the gene matches: 9. This CDR3 contains 15 residues. CDR3 protein: CASSRERDRGYEQYF. CDR3 DNA: TGTGCCAGCAGCAGAGAAAGGGACAGGGGTTACGAGCAGTACTTC.

V gene TRBV4-3 combines with J gene TRBJ2-7, with D hard to call. The CDR3 extends over 17 amino acids. The germline gives CDR1 LGHNA, CDR2 YSLEER. The ends were cut back, 0 bases at V and 3 bases at J, with 18 bases in the middle. The CDR3 region is CASSQDTSRSRNYEQYF. In nucleotides, the CDR3 is TGCGCCAGCAGCCAAGATACCTCCCGGTCGAGGAACTACGAGCAGTACTTC.

V and J are TRBV25-1 and TRBJ2-7; 8 bases map to TRBD1. The length of the CDR3 is 14 residues. Per germline, CDR1 MGHDK and CDR2 SYGVNS. Unmatched junction bases numbered 9, after V lost 2 bases and J lost 9 bases. DNA of the CDR3: TGTGCCAGCAGTGAACTGGACAGGGTAACTGGGCAGTACTTC. Translated: CASSELDRVTGQYF.

This clone has just one count. The sample holds other DNA sequences that translate to the same CDR3. The J gene is TRBJ1-5, the V gene TRBV19; 12 bases map to TRBD1. J lost 7 bases, V lost 2 bases, and 6 bases had no gene match. The CDR3 contains 16 residues. The germline V gene encodes CDR1 LNHDA and CDR2 SQIVND (reference sequence). CDR3 bases: TGTGCCAGTAGTATACCGGGACAGGGGGCGCGACAGCCCCAGCATTTT. Amino acid sequence: CASSIPGQGARQPQHF.

This rearrangement joins TRBV28 to TRBJ2-7; TRBD1 matches 8 bases. The germline V gene encodes CDR1 MDHEN and CDR2 SYDVKM. V lost 7 bases and J lost 0; bases outside the gene matches: 8. CDR3 length: 15 amino acids. Written as DNA, the CDR3 is TGTGCCAGCATGCCGGGACAGGCGTTCTCCTACGAGCAGTACTTC. Encoded protein: CASMPGQAFSYEQYF.

The genes are TRBV27 and TRBJ2-2, with TRBD1 identical over 9 bases. The germline gives CDR1 MNHEY, CDR2 SMNVEV (reference sequence). The CDR3 covers 14 residues. V dropped 3 bases and J dropped 6; count of bases not matched to a gene: 2. This chain's CDR3 is CASSLTGGPGELFF. CDR3 coding DNA: TGTGCCAGCAGTTTGACAGGGGGTCCCGGGGAGCTGTTTTTT.

V gene TRBV5-1 combines with J gene TRBJ1-1, with 8 nucleotides matching TRBD1. Per germline, CDR1 SGHRS and CDR2 YFSETQ. The V segment lost 6 bases and the J segment 5 bases; nucleotides outside the gene matches: 9. CDR3 length: 14 residues. The CDR3 sequence is CASKDTGGLTEAFF. CDR3 nucleotide sequence: TGCGCCAGCAAGGATACAGGGGGTTTGACTGAAGCTTTCTTT.

The J gene is TRBJ1-6, the V gene TRBV27; perhaps TRBD1 as D (5 bases). Germline V gene data show CDR1 as MNHEY and CDR2 as SMNVEV (reference sequence). Trimming took off 7 bases at V and 13 bases at J, with 26 bases between the two ends. The CDR3 is 16 residues long. CDR3 DNA: TGTGCCAGCACGCGGGGGGAGCCCCAACGAATTTTGCCCCTCCACTTT. Protein product: CASTRGEPQRILPLHF.

The CDR3 spells CATRGTGDYEQYF. CDR3 nucleotides: TGTGCCACTCGCGGGACAGGAGACTACGAGCAGTACTTC. The chain recombines TRBV11-2 with TRBJ2-7, with TRBD1 matching over 8 bases. This CDR3 is built from 13 residues. Per germline, CDR1 SGHAT and CDR2 FQNNGV. Unmatched junction bases numbered 8, after V lost 10 bases and J lost 3 bases.

The V gene is TRBV5-8, the J gene TRBJ2-1; D gene uncertain. This CDR3 is built from 19 residues. Germline V gene sequence: CDR1 SGHTS, CDR2 YDEGEE. The V and J ends lost 4 bases and 4 bases respectively, with 27 bases between them. CDR3 in amino acids: CASSGLTLNRGRRYNEQFF. CDR3 coding DNA: TGTGCCAGCAGCGGCCTTACCCTGAATAGAGGTAGGAGATACAATGAGCAGTTCTTC.

V usage is TRBV5-1 and J usage is TRBJ2-5, with D perhaps TRBD2 (5 bases). The CDR3 runs 13 residues. The V gene's germline CDR1 is SGHRS and CDR2 YFSETQ. Trimming shortened V by 3 bases and J by 5 bases, and 11 bases separated the two germline ends. The CDR3 nucleotides are TGCGCCAGCAGCTCCCCGGGGTGGGAGACCCAGTACTTC. Protein sequence: CASSSPGWETQYF.

V gene TRBV5-4 combines with J gene TRBJ2-1; D uncertain. This CDR3 spans 12 amino acids. V lost 5 bases to trimming and J lost 10 bases, with 13 bases between them. Looked up from germline, CDR1 is SGHNT and CDR2 is YYREEE (reference sequence). This chain's CDR3 is CASSQVLHEQFF. The CDR3 DNA sequence: TGTGCCAGCAGTCAGGTTCTGCACGAGCAGTTCTTC.

The chain carries TRBV27 and TRBJ1-5; D possibly corresponds to TRBD1 (6 bases). CDR1 MNHEY and CDR2 SMNVEV come from the germline V gene (reference sequence). With 5 bases removed from V and 2 bases from J, the gap between germline ends came to 16 bases. The CDR3 consists of 16 residues. The CDR3 DNA follows: TGTGCCAGCAGTCACTCGACAGGTTTGGGCAATCAGCCCCAGCATTTT. Residues: CASSHSTGLGNQPQHF.

This clone appeared once. This chain uses TRBV9 with TRBJ2-7; 8 nucleotides match TRBD2. J lost 5 bases, V lost 4 bases, and 8 bases had no gene match. The CDR3 spans 14 residues. CDR1 and CDR2 from the germline V gene are SGDLS and YYNGEE. CDR3 sequence (DNA): TGTGCCAGCAGCCCACAGCGGGAGAGGAACGAGCAGTACTTC. This encodes CASSPQRERNEQYF.

The chain is built from TRBV4-3 and TRBJ2-2, with D hard to call. Between the trimmed V and J ends, which lost 0 bases and 7 bases, there was a span of 12 bases. This CDR3 has 15 amino acids. Germline V gene sequence: CDR1 LGHNA, CDR2 YSLEER. The CDR3 DNA is TGCGCCAGCAGCCAAGATAGGAGTGGGTACGGGGAGCTGTTTTTT. Its translation: CASSQDRSGYGELFF.

The V gene is TRBV10-3, the J gene TRBJ2-3, with 9 bases identical to TRBD1. Germline V lookup: CDR1 ENHRY, CDR2 SYGVKD. There are 14 residues in the CDR3. V shed 6 bases and J 5 bases; nucleotides not matched to a gene: 6. CDR3 in amino acids: CAIRGQGGKDTQYF. The CDR3 DNA sequence: TGTGCCATCAGGGGACAGGGAGGTAAAGATACGCAGTATTTT.

This rearrangement joins TRBV6-1 to TRBJ2-1; D gene ambiguous. Per the germline V gene, CDR1 is MNHNS and CDR2 is SASEGT. Trimming took off 2 bases at V and 0 bases at J, with 8 bases between the two ends. The CDR3 loop spans 15 amino acids. The CDR3 reads CASSETKSSYNEQFF. The CDR3 DNA reads TGTGCCAGCAGTGAAACGAAGAGCTCCTACAATGAGCAGTTCTTC.

This chain links TRBV5-1 with TRBJ1-1; 8 nucleotides line up with TRBD1. Germline CDR1 is SGHRS and CDR2 is YFSETQ. The CDR3 extends over 13 amino acids. V lost 4 bases, J lost 7 bases, and 6 bases stayed unmatched. Written as DNA, the CDR3 is TGCGCCAGCAGCCCCCAGACAGGGGATGAAGCTTTCTTT. This sequence encodes CASSPQTGDEAFF.

V usage is TRBV19 and J usage is TRBJ1-2; 7 bases line up with TRBD1. Germline CDR1 LNHDA, CDR2 SQIVND (reference sequence). The ends lost 5 bases at V and 4 bases at J; junction bases unmatched: 7. The CDR3 runs to 14 residues. CDR3 in amino acids: CASSSGTESYGYTF. DNA for the CDR3: TGTGCCAGTAGTTCCGGGACAGAGAGCTATGGCTACACCTTC.

The J gene is TRBJ1-1, the V gene TRBV5-1, with 9 bases fitting TRBD1. Trimming removed 4 bases from V and 0 bases from J; junction bases left unmatched: 4. The CDR3 loop spans 15 amino acids. Germline V gene lookup returns CDR1 SGHRS and CDR2 YFSETQ. For the CDR3, the DNA is TGCGCCAGCAGCCCGGGACAGGGAGTGAACACTGAAGCTTTCTTT. This translates into CASSPGQGVNTEAFF.

The chain couples TRBV4-3 to TRBJ2-1, with 8 bases identical to TRBD1. Germline V CDR1 and CDR2: LGHNA, YSLEER. The trim removed 3 bases at V and 8 bases at J, leaving 9 bases unmatched. The CDR3 has 15 residues. CDR3 DNA: TGCGCCAGCAGCCAGACCTCGGACAGGGCCCATGAGCAGTTCTTC. This gives the protein CASSQTSDRAHEQFF.

The rearrangement links TRBV28 to TRBJ2-3, with D possibly TRBD2 on 6 matching bases. The ends were cut back, 6 bases at V and 4 bases at J, with 17 bases in the middle. The CDR3 is made up of 15 amino acids. CDR1 and CDR2 from the germline V gene are MDHEN and SYDVKM. This chain's CDR3 is CASRTGGTLADTQYF. Here the CDR3 DNA reads TGTGCCAGCAGGACTGGGGGGACGTTGGCAGATACGCAGTATTTT.

The CDR3 DNA follows: TGTGCCTGGAGTGTGTCGGGGGACGAGCAGTACTTC. Its protein product is CAWSVSGDEQYF. The V and J genes are TRBV30 and TRBJ2-7; maybe TRBD2 (6 bases). CDR1 is GTSNPN and CDR2 is SVGIG in the germline V gene (reference sequence). Trimming stripped 0 bases from V and 5 bases from J, with 8 bases between. This CDR3 has 12 residues.

The chain has TRBV6-5 and TRBJ1-5; unclear D gene. Per the germline V gene, CDR1 is MNHEY and CDR2 is SVGAGI. Trimming cost V 3 bases and J 5 bases, with 8 bases left between them. The CDR3 runs to 13 residues. CDR3 coding DNA: TGTGCCAGCAGTTATGGACTATATCAGCCCCAGCATTTT. This gives the protein CASSYGLYQPQHF.

Only a few counts were recorded for this clone. The V and J genes are TRBV10-3 and TRBJ2-1, with TRBD2 identical over 12 bases. The CDR3 contains 15 residues. The V gene's germline CDR1 is ENHRY and CDR2 SYGVKD. The J segment lost 9 bases and the V segment lost 6 bases, leaving 9 bases of the junction unmatched. This CDR3 reads CAIRDGLAGTSEQFF. The CDR3 nucleotides are TGTGCCATCAGAGACGGACTAGCGGGAACGAGTGAGCAGTTCTTC.